Listed below are T cell receptor beta chains from one sample, sequenced in a study of cytomegalovirus exposure and HLA in healthy donors. Libraries were prepared by immunoSEQ multiplex PCR; TCRdb keeps only in-frame clonotypes and omits some of them. Seen here are over 200,000 clones, roughly 84% observed once, and the top ten hold 1.5% to 2%. The sequencing sample was made of PBMCs. These receptors all come from a woman aged 18-30 years in good health and CMV-seropositive. Both conserved end residues are part of each CDR3. The D gene is left open where the match is weak. The size of a clone is reported for some rows only, either as once, few or many, or as a class for expanded clones.

DNA	CDR3	V	size	D	J
TGCGCCAGCAGCCAAAGGACTAGCGACAGCACAGATACGCAGTATTTT	CASSQRTSDSTDTQYF	TRBV4-1	NA	TRBD2	TRBJ2-3
TGTGCCAGCAGCAAGGAGTCCTACAATGAGCAGTTCTTC	CASSKESYNEQFF	TRBV6-6	once	NA	TRBJ2-1
TGTGCCATCAGTTTTAGCGGGAGATGGACAGATACGCAGTATTTT	CAISFSGRWTDTQYF	TRBV10-3	NA	TRBD2	TRBJ2-3
TGTGCCATCACTAGCGGGATAGTCACAGATACGCAGTATTTT	CAITSGIVTDTQYF	TRBV10-3	NA	TRBD2	TRBJ2-3
TGTGCCAGCTTGGGACTAGCGGGCCAGACCCAAGAGACCCAGTACTTC	CASLGLAGQTQETQYF	TRBV2	NA	TRBD2	TRBJ2-5
TGTGCCAGCAGCCGGGTGGGGGCCAACACTGAAGCTTTCTTT	CASSRVGANTEAFF	TRBV5-6	once	NA	TRBJ1-1
TGTGCCAGCATGAGAGAGGCTCTACAGGCCTACGAGCAGTACTTC	CASMREALQAYEQYF	TRBV6-1	few	NA	TRBJ2-7
TGCGCCAGCAGCCCACAGGGAACTAGCACAGATACGCAGTATTTT	CASSPQGTSTDTQYF	TRBV4-1	NA	NA	TRBJ2-3
TGCAGCGTTGACTACGGGACAGGCGGGATTTATAATGGCTACACCTTC	CSVDYGTGGIYNGYTF	TRBV29-1	NA	TRBD1	TRBJ1-2
TGTGCCAGCAGACCGGGACAGCGGCTAACTAATGAAAAACTGTTTTTT	CASRPGQRLTNEKLFF	TRBV27	NA	TRBD1	TRBJ1-4
TGTGCCAGCAGGGGCGGACAGGGGGGGACTGAAGCTTTCTTT	CASRGGQGGTEAFF	TRBV28	NA	TRBD1	TRBJ1-1
TGTGCCAGCAGCTTAGTCATCGAGGGTCATGAGCAGTTCTTC	CASSLVIEGHEQFF	TRBV7-9	few	NA	TRBJ2-1
TGCGCCAGCAGCTTGGCCAGGGTTGGGAACGAGCAGTACTTC	CASSLARVGNEQYF	TRBV5-1	NA	NA	TRBJ2-7
TGTGCCAGCAGCCAATTGAAGGACAGGGACTATGGCTACACCTTC	CASSQLKDRDYGYTF	TRBV7-9	NA	TRBD1	TRBJ1-2
TGTGCCAGCAGCGTAGTAGGCAGGGGGGTATACAATGAGCAGTTCTTC	CASSVVGRGVYNEQFF	TRBV9	NA	NA	TRBJ2-1
TGTGCCAGCAGCGGACAGGTGAACACCGGGGAGCTGTTTTTT	CASSGQVNTGELFF	TRBV2	NA	TRBD1	TRBJ2-2
TGTGCCAGCAGTCAGGGCTACGAGCAGTACTTC	CASSQGYEQYF	TRBV28	NA	NA	TRBJ2-7
TGTGCCAGCAGTTCTACAGGGGCCGGAAACACCATATATTTT	CASSSTGAGNTIYF	TRBV28	NA	TRBD1	TRBJ1-3
TGTGCCTGGAGTACTCCGGGACAGCGATACACTGAAGCTTTCTTT	CAWSTPGQRYTEAFF	TRBV30	NA	TRBD1	TRBJ1-1
TGTGCCAGCAGCGTGAGTTCCGGGGAGCTGTTTTTT	CASSVSSGELFF	TRBV9	NA	NA	TRBJ2-2
TGTGCCAGCAGTTTATCCACAGTGTGGACTGAAGCTTTCTTT	CASSLSTVWTEAFF	TRBV27	NA	NA	TRBJ1-1
TGTGCCAGCTTTGACAGTAGCTCCTACGAGCAGTACTTC	CASFDSSSYEQYF	TRBV27	NA	NA	TRBJ2-7
TGCAGCGTGAGGGAGGGGTCCCAGAACACTGAAGCTTTCTTT	CSVREGSQNTEAFF	TRBV29-1	NA	NA	TRBJ1-1
TGCGCCAGCAGCTTGAAGGGGACACCGAATTTGAACACTGAAGCTTTCTTT	CASSLKGTPNLNTEAFF	TRBV5-1	NA	NA	TRBJ1-1
TGTGCCTGGAGTCCCCTGGGGGGGCCCTACGAGCAGTACTTC	CAWSPLGGPYEQYF	TRBV30	NA	NA	TRBJ2-7
TGTGCCAGCAGCGCCCGACGGACTTATCAGAACACCGGGGAGCTGTTTTTT	CASSARRTYQNTGELFF	TRBV9	NA	NA	TRBJ2-2
TGTGCCAGCAGCCACCTTTGGCGGACTAGCACAGATACGCAGTATTTT	CASSHLWRTSTDTQYF	TRBV28	NA	NA	TRBJ2-3
TGCGCCAGCCGCAACGCCCCGGAGAGCTCCTACGAGCAGTACTTC	CASRNAPESSYEQYF	TRBV5-1	NA	NA	TRBJ2-7
TGTGCCAGCAGTGAAAGGGCTAGCGGGGACACAGATACGCAGTATTTT	CASSERASGDTDTQYF	TRBV6-4	many	TRBD2	TRBJ2-3